The source of this T cell receptor beta chain is a study of T cell changes during pregnancy in multiple sclerosis. The protocol was immunoSEQ multiplex PCR, while the TCRdb copy is restricted to in-frame clones and leaves out a portion. The sample holds 90,000 or so clones, more than 90% seen once. The V and J ends lost 2 bases and 3 bases respectively, with 17 bases between them. This CDR3 spans 15 amino acids. In germline, CDR1 is GTSNPN, CDR2 SVGIG (reference sequence). J is TRBJ2-7 and V is TRBV30; maybe TRBD1 (5 bases). The receptor was derived from a female donor with multiple sclerosis, enrolled in a pregnancy study. Sequenced here: peripheral blood, sampled in the first trimester of pregnancy. Written as DNA, the CDR3 is TGTGCCTGGAGTCAACCTGGGCAGGGCTACTACGAGCAGTACTTC. This sequence encodes CAWSQPGQGYYEQYF. Using reference TRBV30 and TRBJ2-7 for the parts outside the CDR3, the full variable domain is SQTIHQWPATLVQPVGSPLSLECTVEGTSNPNLYWYRQAAGRGLQLLFYSVGIGQISSEVPQNLSASRPQDRQFILSSKKLLLSDSGFYLCAWSQPGQGYYEQYFGPGTRLTVT.